Presented here are 5 T cell receptor beta chains from one specimen sequenced in a study of blood T cell dynamics during melanoma immunotherapy. TCRdb keeps only in-frame clones here, not all; method: immunoSEQ multiplex PCR. The sample consists of 9,500 to 11,000 clones, roughly 90% of them appearing once. The time point denotes: pre-treatment baseline. The sample here was blood, taken from a patient treated with checkpoint blockade. Source of these receptors: a human donor with melanoma.

This clone was detected only once. The chain carries TRBV5-4 and TRBJ2-7; TRBD2 is a possible D gene (5 bases). With 3 bases removed from V and 6 bases from J, the gap between germline ends came to 13 bases. Germline CDR1 SGHNT, CDR2 YYREEE (reference sequence). This CDR3 is built from 13 residues. The CDR3 loop is CASSSYAAGEQYV. The CDR3 DNA sequence: TGTGCCAGCAGCTCTTACGCTGCGGGCGAGCAGTACGTC.

As for this clone: This specimen includes other DNA sequences encoding the same CDR3. The chain joins TRBV28 to TRBJ1-5; weak D call: TRBD1 (5 bases). V gave up 7 bases and J gave up 4 bases, with 11 bases separating them. This CDR3 region has 13 residues. CDR1 and CDR2 from the germline V gene are MDHEN and SYDVKM. The CDR3 sequence is CASTGTGNQPQHF. As DNA, the CDR3 is TGTGCCAGCACCGGGACGGGGAATCAGCCCCAGCATTTT.

The chain links TRBV5-6 to TRBJ2-1, with TRBD2 matching over 13 bases. V shed 1 base and J 9 bases; nucleotides not matched to a gene: 4. Germline V gene sequence: CDR1 SGHDT, CDR2 YYEEEE. This CDR3 region has 15 residues. This CDR3 is CASSLTSGGDSEQFF. Here the CDR3 DNA reads TGTGCCAGCAGCTTGACTAGCGGGGGGGATAGTGAGCAGTTCTTC.

V gene TRBV10-2 combines with J gene TRBJ2-1; D gene ambiguous. This CDR3 contains 12 residues. Germline loops: CDR1 WSHSY, CDR2 SAAADI. V was cut by 10 bases and J by 5 bases, with 12 bases left in between. CDR3 DNA: TGCGCCATCCTGGCCGCGCACAATGAGCAGTTCTTC. It encodes CAILAAHNEQFF.

This rearrangement joins TRBV19 to TRBJ1-5, with 7 nucleotides matching TRBD1. The V segment lost 2 bases and the J segment 7 bases; nucleotides outside the gene matches: 8. Germline CDR1 reads LNHDA; CDR2 reads SQIVND (reference sequence). The CDR3 sequence is 15 residues long. CDR3 DNA: TGTGCCAGTAGTATACTAACAGGGGCAGGGCAGCCCCAGCATTTT. Its protein is CASSILTGAGQPQHF.